A selection of T cell receptor beta chains follows, all from one sample in a study of T cells and copy number aberrations in small-cell lung cancer. Sequencing was performed with immunoSEQ multiplex PCR; in TCRdb, only in-frame clones are kept and a portion is missing. The data hold 9,500 to 10,000 clones, with roughly 79% observed a single time. The sample consisted of normal tissue next to the tumor. The receptors come from a man in his 60s with small cell lung cancer. Both conserved end residues are part of each CDR3. Each record gives: CDR3 length, clone size, D gene, J gene, V gene, CDR3 DNA, CDR3 protein. The D gene is left open where the match is weak. Only part of the rows carry a size: once, few, many, or a class if the clone is expanded.

cdr3_length: 15; clone_size: NA; d_call: NA; j_call: TRBJ1-4; v_call: TRBV10-3; cdr3_nt: TGTGCCATCAGTGAGTCAGGTTTCCCTAATGAAAAACTGTTTTTT; cdr3_aa: CAISESGFPNEKLFF
cdr3_length: 13; clone_size: NA; d_call: NA; j_call: TRBJ2-5; v_call: TRBV9; cdr3_nt: TGTGCCAGCAGCACCCGACCAGGAGAGACCCAGTACTTC; cdr3_aa: CASSTRPGETQYF
cdr3_length: 12; clone_size: few; d_call: NA; j_call: TRBJ2-1; v_call: TRBV28; cdr3_nt: TGTGCTTCAGGAGGTTACAAGGATGAGCAGTTCTTC; cdr3_aa: CASGGYKDEQFF
cdr3_length: 13; clone_size: NA; d_call: NA; j_call: TRBJ1-5; v_call: TRBV7-8; cdr3_nt: TGTGCCAGCAGCTTCTGGCTTAATCAGCCCCAGCATTTT; cdr3_aa: CASSFWLNQPQHF
cdr3_length: 14; clone_size: NA; d_call: NA; j_call: TRBJ2-7; v_call: TRBV18; cdr3_nt: TGTGCCAGCTCACCACCGTCCTCATCCCACGAGCAGTACTTC; cdr3_aa: CASSPPSSSHEQYF
cdr3_length: 15; clone_size: NA; d_call: NA; j_call: TRBJ2-6; v_call: TRBV19; cdr3_nt: TGTGCCAGTCAGAGTTACTACTCTGGGGCCAACGTCCTGACTTTC; cdr3_aa: CASQSYYSGANVLTF
cdr3_length: 12; clone_size: once; d_call: NA; j_call: TRBJ2-7; v_call: TRBV6-5; cdr3_nt: TGTGCCAGCAGGACCGGGACACGCGAGCAGTACTTC; cdr3_aa: CASRTGTREQYF
cdr3_length: 13; clone_size: NA; d_call: NA; j_call: TRBJ2-7; v_call: TRBV6-1; cdr3_nt: TGTGCCAGCATTACCGGGCCAACCTACGAGCAGTACTTC; cdr3_aa: CASITGPTYEQYF
cdr3_length: 13; clone_size: NA; d_call: NA; j_call: TRBJ2-1; v_call: TRBV15; cdr3_nt: TGTGCCACCAGCAGAGATGCCGGCGCACCACAGTTCTTC; cdr3_aa: CATSRDAGAPQFF
cdr3_length: 13; clone_size: NA; d_call: NA; j_call: TRBJ2-7; v_call: TRBV28; cdr3_nt: TGTGCCAGCCGAACGACGGGGACGGGTGAGAAGTACTTC; cdr3_aa: CASRTTGTGEKYF
cdr3_length: 14; clone_size: NA; d_call: TRBD1; j_call: TRBJ2-1; v_call: TRBV6-4; cdr3_nt: TGTGCCAGCAGTAACGGGACAGGGGGCGGTGAGCAGTTCTTC; cdr3_aa: CASSNGTGGGEQFF
cdr3_length: 12; clone_size: NA; d_call: NA; j_call: TRBJ2-2; v_call: TRBV19; cdr3_nt: TGTGGGGCGGCTCAGGGGCACGGGGAGCTGTTTTTT; cdr3_aa: CGAAQGHGELFF
cdr3_length: 14; clone_size: NA; d_call: NA; j_call: TRBJ2-1; v_call: TRBV6-1; cdr3_nt: TGTGCTGTAGCGGTTAGGTGGTCCTACAATGAGCAGTTCTTC; cdr3_aa: CAVAVRWSYNEQFF
cdr3_length: 15; clone_size: once; d_call: NA; j_call: TRBJ1-1; v_call: TRBV5-4; cdr3_nt: TGTGCCAGCAGCCCCTTAGGGGCGACGAACACTGAAGCTTTCTTT; cdr3_aa: CASSPLGATNTEAFF
cdr3_length: 13; clone_size: NA; d_call: NA; j_call: TRBJ2-5; v_call: TRBV27; cdr3_nt: TGTGCCAGCAGTCCGCAGACTCAAGAGACCCAGTACTTC; cdr3_aa: CASSPQTQETQYF
cdr3_length: 14; clone_size: NA; d_call: NA; j_call: TRBJ2-7; v_call: TRBV2; cdr3_nt: TGTGCCAGCTCTCAGGGCCGAGCGGTCTACGAGCAGTACTTC; cdr3_aa: CASSQGRAVYEQYF
cdr3_length: 13; clone_size: NA; d_call: TRBD2; j_call: TRBJ2-1; v_call: TRBV29-1; cdr3_nt: TGCAGCGTTGCTAGTCCTAGCGGGAGATTTCGGTTCTTC; cdr3_aa: CSVASPSGRFRFF
cdr3_length: 14; clone_size: NA; d_call: NA; j_call: TRBJ1-1; v_call: TRBV2; cdr3_nt: TGTGCCAGCAGTACCACGGACAGTAGCTCTGAAGCTTTCTTT; cdr3_aa: CASSTTDSSSEAFF
cdr3_length: 14; clone_size: NA; d_call: NA; j_call: TRBJ1-3; v_call: TRBV7-9; cdr3_nt: TGTGCCAGCAGCTTAGGGGGGCCGAGAAACACCATATATTTT; cdr3_aa: CASSLGGPRNTIYF
cdr3_length: 14; clone_size: NA; d_call: TRBD2; j_call: TRBJ2-5; v_call: TRBV19; cdr3_nt: TGTGCCAGTGCGGGAGGGATAACAGGAGAGACCCAGTACTTC; cdr3_aa: CASAGGITGETQYF
cdr3_length: 14; clone_size: NA; d_call: TRBD2; j_call: TRBJ2-3; v_call: TRBV6-1; cdr3_nt: TGTGCCAGCAGTGAAGGGACTAGCATAGATACGCAGTATTTT; cdr3_aa: CASSEGTSIDTQYF
cdr3_length: 15; clone_size: NA; d_call: TRBD2; j_call: TRBJ2-7; v_call: TRBV5-1; cdr3_nt: TGCGCCAGCAGCCCTAGCGGGAGGGCCGGGTACGAGCAGTACTTC; cdr3_aa: CASSPSGRAGYEQYF
cdr3_length: 18; clone_size: NA; d_call: TRBD2; j_call: TRBJ2-3; v_call: TRBV4-2; cdr3_nt: TGTGCCAGCAGCCAAGCGGCTGGACTAGCGGGAAGAGGAGATACGCAGTATTTT; cdr3_aa: CASSQAAGLAGRGDTQYF
cdr3_length: 14; clone_size: once; d_call: NA; j_call: TRBJ2-1; v_call: TRBV9; cdr3_nt: TGTGCCAGCAGCGTAGGGCTTCTCGTTGGTGAGCAGTTCTTC; cdr3_aa: CASSVGLLVGEQFF
cdr3_length: 13; clone_size: NA; d_call: NA; j_call: TRBJ1-5; v_call: TRBV19; cdr3_nt: TGTGCCAGTAGTATGGACAATAATCAGCCCCAGCATTTT; cdr3_aa: CASSMDNNQPQHF
cdr3_length: 13; clone_size: NA; d_call: NA; j_call: TRBJ1-4; v_call: TRBV11-3; cdr3_nt: TGTGCCAGCAGCTTTGGCCCGGATGAAAAACTGTTTTTT; cdr3_aa: CASSFGPDEKLFF
cdr3_length: 15; clone_size: NA; d_call: NA; j_call: TRBJ1-1; v_call: TRBV27; cdr3_nt: TGTGCCAGCAGTTTAATGGGGGCCTGGGACACTGAAGCTTTCTTT; cdr3_aa: CASSLMGAWDTEAFF
cdr3_length: 16; clone_size: once; d_call: NA; j_call: TRBJ2-3; v_call: TRBV21-1; cdr3_nt: TGTGCCAGCAGCAAATGGGCGGGAGAGGACGCAGATACGCAGTATTTT; cdr3_aa: CASSKWAGEDADTQYF
cdr3_length: 15; clone_size: NA; d_call: NA; j_call: TRBJ2-7; v_call: TRBV6-4; cdr3_nt: TGTGCCAGCCCCTGGAAACTAGTAGGGGGCTACGAGCAGTACTTC; cdr3_aa: CASPWKLVGGYEQYF
cdr3_length: 16; clone_size: NA; d_call: TRBD2; j_call: TRBJ2-1; v_call: TRBV6-6; cdr3_nt: TGTGCCAGCAGTTCACCATGGACTAGCGGGAGCAATGAGCAGTTCTTC; cdr3_aa: CASSSPWTSGSNEQFF
cdr3_length: 15; clone_size: NA; d_call: TRBD2; j_call: TRBJ2-2; v_call: TRBV6-1; cdr3_nt: TGTGCCAGCAGTGAGGGGACTAGCGCTACAGGGGAGCTGTTTTTT; cdr3_aa: CASSEGTSATGELFF